This is a list of T cell receptor beta chains from one sample in a study of neurological immune-mediated disorders. TCRdb redid the calling of the 5' RACE reads with MiXCR, one entry per CDR3 protein. This table holds 45,000 or so distinct CDR3 sequences, roughly 13% found once. The sequenced sample was PBMCs. The receptors derive from a female donor in good health. CDR3s include the opening cysteine and the closing phenylalanine or tryptophan. D genes are given only for firm matches. The size entry is marked missing in some rows and otherwise reads once, few, many or a size class.

J: TRBJ2-3; size: many; V: TRBV19; D: -; CDR3: CASSKSGGTQDTQYF; DNA: TGTGCCAGTAGTAAATCAGGCGGGACCCAAGATACGCAGTATTTT
J: TRBJ2-7; size: many; V: TRBV11-2; D: -; CDR3: CASSSETGFEQYF; DNA: TGTGCCAGCAGCTCAGAGACAGGATTCGAGCAGTACTTC
J: TRBJ1-2; size: many; V: TRBV5-6; D: -; CDR3: CASSLGVGGAHGYTF; DNA: TGTGCCAGCAGCTTGGGGGTCGGGGGGGCTCATGGCTACACCTTC
J: TRBJ1-2; size: many; V: TRBV12-3/TRBV12-4; D: -; CDR3: CASSPGGMDYGYTF; DNA: TGTGCCAGCAGCCCCGGGGGGATGGACTATGGCTACACCTTC
J: TRBJ2-3; size: -; V: TRBV28; D: -; CDR3: CASSHRSGSTDTQYF; DNA: TGTGCCAGCAGTCATAGGTCCGGGAGCACAGATACGCAGTATTTT
J: TRBJ2-7; size: few; V: TRBV12-3/TRBV12-4; D: -; CDR3: CASSPDMYEQYF; DNA: TGTGCCAGCAGCCCCGACATGTACGAGCAGTACTTC
J: TRBJ2-5; size: few; V: TRBV11-2; D: -; CDR3: CASSLLQIIGSETQYF; DNA: TGTGCCAGCAGCCTACTCCAAATTATAGGATCAGAGACCCAGTACTTC
J: TRBJ2-3; size: many; V: TRBV7-8; D: -; CDR3: CASSQEVVTTTYTQYF; DNA: TGTGCCAGCAGCCAAGAGGTGGTTACGACCACATATACGCAGTATTTT
J: TRBJ2-5; size: few; V: TRBV11-2; D: -; CDR3: CASSPLGGPGLQETQYF; DNA: TGTGCCAGCAGCCCCTTAGGGGGCCCGGGACTTCAAGAGACCCAGTACTTC
J: TRBJ2-3; size: many; V: TRBV12-3/TRBV12-4; D: -; CDR3: CASTRPYHTDTQYF; DNA: TGTGCCAGCACCCGACCGTACCACACAGATACGCAGTATTTT
J: TRBJ2-3; size: many; V: TRBV20-1; D: -; CDR3: CSASVGWAGRDTQYF; DNA: TGCAGTGCTAGTGTGGGTTGGGCAGGCCGAGATACGCAGTATTTT
J: TRBJ2-4; size: -; V: TRBV12-3/TRBV12-4; D: -; CDR3: CVSRRELKDIQYF; DNA: TGTGTCAGCCGTCGGGAGTTGAAAGACATTCAGTACTTC
J: TRBJ1-1; size: many; V: TRBV27; D: TRBD1; CDR3: CASKFQGANTEAFF; DNA: TGTGCCAGCAAGTTTCAGGGGGCGAACACTGAAGCTTTCTTT
J: TRBJ2-2; size: many; V: TRBV20-1; D: -; CDR3: CSARASGGLGGGELFF; DNA: TGCAGTGCTAGAGCATCGGGCGGCCTGGGTGGCGGGGAGCTGTTTTTT
J: TRBJ2-2; size: many; V: TRBV14; D: TRBD2; CDR3: CASSELAGQANTGELFF; DNA: TGTGCCAGCAGCGAACTAGCGGGGCAAGCGAACACCGGGGAGCTGTTTTTT
J: TRBJ2-1; size: many; V: TRBV19; D: -; CDR3: CASSSSGPYNEQFF; DNA: TGTGCCAGTAGTAGTAGCGGCCCCTACAATGAGCAGTTCTTC
J: TRBJ2-1; size: many; V: TRBV6-5; D: -; CDR3: CASSYGRPSYNEQFF; DNA: TGTGCCAGCAGTTACGGTAGGCCCTCCTACAATGAGCAGTTCTTC
J: TRBJ2-5; size: -; V: TRBV11-2; D: -; CDR3: CASSLRRQGFETQYF; DNA: TGTGCCAGCAGCTTAAGACGGCAGGGGTTCGAGACCCAGTACTTC
J: TRBJ2-3; size: many; V: TRBV12-3/TRBV12-4; D: -; CDR3: CASSGDSGVSTDTQYF; DNA: TGTGCCAGCAGTGGGGATTCAGGGGTCTCCACAGATACGCAGTATTTT
J: TRBJ1-2; size: many; V: TRBV7-3; D: TRBD1; CDR3: CASSPRQGAYGYTF; DNA: TGTGCCAGCAGCCCAAGACAGGGGGCTTATGGCTACACCTTC
J: TRBJ2-3; size: many; V: TRBV20-1; D: TRBD1; CDR3: CSARADRDTQYF; DNA: TGCAGTGCTAGAGCGGACAGGGATACGCAGTATTTT
J: TRBJ1-2; size: -; V: TRBV5-1; D: -; CDR3: CASSPTRGAGYGYTF; DNA: TGCGCCAGCAGCCCCACCCGTGGGGCGGGCTATGGCTACACCTTC
J: TRBJ1-1; size: medium-sized; V: TRBV5-1; D: -; CDR3: CASSFQGANTEAFF; DNA: TGCGCCAGCAGCTTTCAGGGAGCTAACACTGAAGCTTTCTTT
J: TRBJ1-2; size: many; V: TRBV20-1; D: -; CDR3: CSARAGKNYGYTF; DNA: TGCAGTGCCCGGGCCGGGAAAAACTATGGCTACACCTTC
J: TRBJ2-5; size: many; V: TRBV20-1; D: -; CDR3: CSASIPGAWKETQYF; DNA: TGCAGTGCTAGCATCCCAGGGGCCTGGAAAGAGACCCAGTACTTC
J: TRBJ2-1; size: many; V: TRBV4-2; D: -; CDR3: CASSEGLTNEQFF; DNA: TGTGCCAGCAGCGAAGGCTTAACGAATGAGCAGTTCTTC
J: TRBJ2-2; size: many; V: TRBV3-1; D: TRBD2; CDR3: CASRGTSGALNTGELFF; DNA: TGTGCCAGCAGGGGGACTAGCGGGGCCTTGAACACCGGGGAGCTGTTTTTT
J: TRBJ2-3; size: many; V: TRBV20-1; D: -; CDR3: CSASSLAELSTDTQYF; DNA: TGCAGTGCTAGCTCCCTAGCAGAGCTTAGCACAGATACGCAGTATTTT
J: TRBJ2-3; size: -; V: TRBV10-3; D: -; CDR3: CAIRGVFTDTQYF; DNA: TGTGCCATCAGAGGGGTCTTCACAGATACGCAGTATTTT
J: TRBJ2-3; size: many; V: TRBV14; D: -; CDR3: CASSPLTADTDTQYF; DNA: TGTGCCAGCAGCCCTCTGACAGCGGACACAGATACGCAGTATTTT
J: TRBJ1-1; size: medium-sized; V: TRBV12-3/TRBV12-4; D: -; CDR3: CASSLTVRTEAFF; DNA: TGTGCCAGCAGTTTGACGGTCCGCACTGAAGCTTTCTTT
J: TRBJ2-1; size: many; V: TRBV5-1; D: TRBD2; CDR3: CASSLAGPYNEQFF; DNA: TGCGCCAGCAGCTTAGCGGGGCCCTACAATGAGCAGTTCTTC
J: TRBJ2-3; size: many; V: TRBV7-9; D: TRBD2; CDR3: CASSSGLAGGPYTQYF; DNA: TGTGCCAGCAGCTCCGGACTAGCGGGAGGGCCGTATACGCAGTATTTT
J: TRBJ2-7; size: many; V: TRBV10-1; D: TRBD2; CDR3: CASSSGGLNEQYF; DNA: TGCGCCAGCTCTAGCGGGGGGCTCAACGAGCAGTACTTC
J: TRBJ2-1; size: -; V: TRBV7-6; D: TRBD2; CDR3: CASSFRSHPGLAGASVVNEQFF; DNA: TGTGCCAGCAGCTTTAGATCCCACCCGGGACTAGCGGGAGCGTCCGTTGTGAATGAGCAGTTCTTC
J: TRBJ2-7; size: many; V: TRBV11-2; D: TRBD1; CDR3: CASSIGQGHYEQYF; DNA: TGTGCCAGCAGCATCGGACAGGGCCACTACGAGCAGTACTTC
J: TRBJ2-1; size: -; V: TRBV2; D: -; CDR3: CASSGQSYNYQFF; DNA: TGTGCCAGCTCAGGACAGTCCTACAATTATCAGTTCTTC
J: TRBJ1-6; size: many; V: TRBV30; D: -; CDR3: CAWSDYNSPLHF; DNA: TGTGCCTGGAGCGATTATAATTCACCCCTCCACTTT
J: TRBJ2-1; size: many; V: TRBV7-9; D: -; CDR3: CASSLGQQAPEQFF; DNA: TGTGCCAGCAGCTTAGGACAGCAGGCTCCGGAGCAGTTCTTC
J: TRBJ1-5; size: -; V: TRBV3-1; D: -; CDR3: CASSQGIPHLDNQPQHF; DNA: TGTGCCAGCAGCCAAGGGATACCCCATTTGGACAATCAGCCCCAGCATTTT
J: TRBJ1-6; size: many; V: TRBV12-3/TRBV12-4; D: -; CDR3: CASSLRGPRNSPLHF; DNA: TGTGCCAGCAGTCTTCGTGGGCCAAGGAATTCACCCCTCCACTTT
J: TRBJ2-5; size: many; V: TRBV11-2; D: -; CDR3: CASSGWQFGETQYF; DNA: TGTGCCAGCAGCGGCTGGCAATTTGGGGAGACCCAGTACTTC
J: TRBJ2-5; size: many; V: TRBV11-2; D: -; CDR3: CASSLAGVVETQYF; DNA: TGTGCCAGCAGCTTAGCGGGGGTGGTAGAGACCCAGTACTTC
J: TRBJ2-3; size: -; V: TRBV12-5; D: -; CDR3: CATTLSGQRSTDTQYF; DNA: TGTGCTACCACTCTTTCGGGCCAACGAAGCACAGATACGCAGTATTTT
J: TRBJ2-2; size: many; V: TRBV15; D: -; CDR3: CATSRESWLSGELFF; DNA: TGTGCCACCAGCAGAGAGTCTTGGCTATCCGGGGAGCTGTTTTTT
J: TRBJ2-1; size: few; V: TRBV6-5; D: TRBD1; CDR3: CASSYSPPDRVGNEQFF; DNA: TGTGCCAGCAGTTACTCCCCCCCGGACAGGGTTGGGAATGAGCAGTTCTTC
J: TRBJ1-1; size: many; V: TRBV27; D: TRBD1; CDR3: CASRTGIYTEAFF; DNA: TGTGCCAGCAGGACAGGGATTTACACTGAAGCTTTCTTT
J: TRBJ1-2; size: many; V: TRBV2; D: -; CDR3: CASSEWAGSNYGYTF; DNA: TGTGCCAGCAGTGAATGGGCAGGGAGTAACTATGGCTACACCTTC
J: TRBJ2-5; size: many; V: TRBV28; D: -; CDR3: CASTSVQETQYF; DNA: TGTGCCAGCACCTCGGTCCAAGAGACCCAGTACTTC
J: TRBJ2-1; size: many; V: TRBV5-1; D: -; CDR3: CASSSTSISYNEQFF; DNA: TGCGCCAGCAGCTCGACTTCGATCTCCTACAATGAGCAGTTCTTC
J: TRBJ2-1; size: many; V: TRBV27; D: -; CDR3: CASGPGGDNEQFF; DNA: TGTGCCAGTGGGCCCGGAGGGGACAATGAGCAGTTCTTC
J: TRBJ1-3; size: many; V: TRBV20-1; D: -; CDR3: CSAGGAGNTIYF; DNA: TGCAGTGCGGGGGGGGCAGGAAACACCATATATTTT
J: TRBJ1-6; size: many; V: TRBV5-1; D: TRBD1; CDR3: CASSWTGGAGSPLHF; DNA: TGCGCCAGCAGCTGGACAGGGGGCGCAGGTTCACCCCTCCACTTT
J: TRBJ2-1; size: few; V: TRBV27; D: -; CDR3: CASSHPRGGYNEQFF; DNA: TGTGCCAGCAGTCATCCTAGGGGGGGGTACAATGAGCAGTTCTTC
J: TRBJ2-5; size: many; V: TRBV3-1; D: -; CDR3: CASSPPSETQYF; DNA: TGTGCCAGCAGCCCCCCTAGCGAGACCCAGTACTTC
J: TRBJ2-7; size: many; V: TRBV5-5; D: -; CDR3: CASSIWRGYEQYF; DNA: TGTGCCAGCAGCATTTGGAGGGGTTACGAGCAGTACTTC
J: TRBJ2-3; size: -; V: TRBV12-3/TRBV12-4; D: TRBD2; CDR3: CASSSGGGATDTQYF; DNA: TGTGCCAGCAGTTCCGGCGGGGGGGCAACAGATACGCAGTATTTT
J: TRBJ2-1; size: -; V: TRBV7-2; D: TRBD2; CDR3: CASSLVSGLATYNEQFF; DNA: TGTGCCAGCAGCTTAGTTTCGGGACTAGCCACCTACAATGAGCAGTTCTTC
J: TRBJ2-1; size: many; V: TRBV5-1; D: -; CDR3: CASSFRGGPLYNEQFF; DNA: TGCGCCAGCAGCTTTCGGGGCGGGCCTCTCTACAATGAGCAGTTCTTC